What follows are 28 T cell receptor beta chains derived from one specimen sequenced in a study of Tregs in tolerant kidney transplant recipients. The assay was immunoSEQ multiplex PCR, and TCRdb's table has in-frame clones only and misses some. The repertoire holds about 94,000 clones, over 85% seen once, with 0.46% in the top ten. The sequencing here drew on CD4+ T cells from blood, taken before the transplant. These receptors were collected from a human donor who received a combined kidney and bone marrow transplant.

The chain combines TRBV10-3 with TRBJ1-1; the D gene is possibly TRBD1 (6 bases). With 8 bases removed from V and 3 bases from J, the gap between germline ends came to 22 bases. Germline V gives CDR1 ENHRY, CDR2 SYGVKD. The length of the CDR3 is 16 residues. The CDR3 DNA follows: TGTGCCATCCTGTCGGCAGGGGCGACCGGGGACACTGAAGCTTTCTTT. It specifies CAILSAGATGDTEAFF.

The V and J genes are TRBV11-2 and TRBJ1-3; D ambiguous. Germline lookup yields CDR1 SGHAT and CDR2 FQNNGV. The CDR3 loop spans 12 amino acids. V lost 2 bases to trimming and J lost 4 bases, with 3 bases between them. CDR3 in amino acids: CASSLTGNTIYF. The DNA for the CDR3 is TGTGCCAGCAGCTTAACAGGAAACACCATATATTTT. Using reference TRBV11-2 and TRBJ1-3 for the parts outside the CDR3, the full variable domain is EAGVAQSPRYKIIEKRQSVAFWCNPISGHATLYWYQQILGQGPKLLIQFQNNGVVDDSQLPKDRFSAERLKGVDSTLKIQPAKLEDSAVYLCASSLTGNTIYFGEGSWLTVV.

The chain employs TRBV2 and TRBJ2-3; tentative D call: TRBD2 (6 bases). Between the trimmed V and J ends, which lost 7 bases and 2 bases, there was a span of 25 bases. Germline V gene data show CDR1 as SNHLY and CDR2 as FYNNEI. The CDR3 is made up of 18 amino acids. CDR3 in amino acids: CASKETFSPRGSTDTQYF. CDR3 bases: TGTGCCAGCAAGGAGACCTTTTCTCCCCGGGGGTCCACAGATACGCAGTATTTT.

V usage is TRBV30 and J usage is TRBJ1-4; 9 nucleotides align to TRBD1. In germline, CDR1 is GTSNPN, CDR2 SVGIG (reference sequence). The trim removed 0 bases at V and 5 bases at J, leaving 4 bases unmatched. The length of the CDR3 is 15 residues. The CDR3 here is CAWSVRDRGNEKLFF. The CDR3 nucleotides are TGTGCCTGGAGTGTACGCGACAGGGGGAATGAAAAACTGTTTTTT.

The chain has TRBV11-3 and TRBJ1-3; D call uncertain. The V end lost 1 base, the J end lost 0 bases, and 7 bases lay between the germline ends. Germline values: CDR1 SGHNT, CDR2 YENEEA. This CDR3 has 15 amino acids. The CDR3 protein is CASSLVSVSGNTIYF. CDR3 DNA: TGTGCCAGCAGCTTAGTTTCCGTCTCTGGAAACACCATATATTTT.

The V call is TRBV11-3, the J call TRBJ2-1; 12 positions agree with TRBD2. The CDR3 covers 16 residues. Germline lookup yields CDR1 SGHNT and CDR2 YENEEA. J gave up 6 bases and V 1 base, and 4 bases lay outside the gene matches. CDR3 DNA: TGTGCCAGCAGCTTAGGAGGACTAGCGGGGTCCAATGAGCAGTTCTTC. This translates into CASSLGGLAGSNEQFF.

The V gene is TRBV7-2, the J gene TRBJ2-5, with TRBD2 matching 7 bases. V lost 2 bases, J lost 1 base, and 4 bases stayed unmatched. There are 15 residues in the CDR3. Germline loops: CDR1 SGHTA, CDR2 FQGNSA. The CDR3 region has the DNA TGTGCCAGCAGCTTATGGTCTAGCGGCCAAGAGACCCAGTACTTC. It yields the protein CASSLWSSGQETQYF.

This clone occurred once. This chain uses TRBV14 with TRBJ1-4; D is undetermined. The CDR3 totals 13 residues. CDR1 SGHDN and CDR2 FVKESK come from the germline V gene. Trimming removed 4 bases at V and 4 bases at J, with 7 bases between. The CDR3 region is CASSRSYNEKLFF. The CDR3 bases are TGTGCCAGCAGCCGGAGCTATAATGAAAAACTGTTTTTT.

V is TRBV14 and J is TRBJ2-2; TRBD2 matches at 11 bases. V was clipped by 0 bases and J by 1 base; unmatched bases: 7. The length of the CDR3 is 19 residues. Germline V gene sequence: CDR1 SGHDN, CDR2 FVKESK. This chain's CDR3 is CASSQDLILAGGNTGELFF. The CDR3, as DNA: TGTGCCAGCAGCCAAGATCTTATTCTAGCGGGAGGGAACACCGGGGAGCTGTTTTTT.

This chain connects TRBV29-1 to TRBJ2-3; TRBD1 is a possible D gene (6 bases). CDR1 is SQVTM and CDR2 is ANQGSEA in the germline V gene. Trimming stripped 3 bases from V and 2 bases from J, with 12 bases between. The CDR3 runs 14 residues. CDR3 DNA: TGCAGCGTTGACTCGGGACAACTCACAGATACGCAGTATTTT. This encodes CSVDSGQLTDTQYF.

This chain's CDR3 is CASSLAGGQGMNEQFF. The CDR3, as DNA: TGTGCCAGCAGCTTGGCCGGGGGACAGGGTATGAATGAGCAGTTCTTC. The chain has TRBV5-4 and TRBJ2-1; 9 bases are shared with TRBD1. There are 16 residues in the CDR3. CDR1 and CDR2 (germline): SGHNT, YYREEE (reference sequence). The trim removed 0 bases at V and 7 bases at J, leaving 8 bases unmatched.

The rearrangement uses TRBV5-1 and TRBJ2-5, with D perhaps matching TRBD2 (5 bases). This CDR3 is built from 13 residues. V lost 2 bases to trimming and J lost 2 bases, with 7 bases between them. Germline CDR1 SGHRS, CDR2 YFSETQ. The CDR3 bases are TGCGCCAGCAGCTTTCCGGGACAAGAGACCCAGTACTTC. It translates to CASSFPGQETQYF.

This rearrangement joins TRBV7-3 to TRBJ2-2; possible D gene TRBD1, 5 bases. The V end lost 5 bases, the J end lost 0 bases, and 10 bases lay between the germline ends. CDR1 and CDR2 (germline): SGHTA, FQGTGA. This CDR3 is built from 15 residues. The CDR3 region is CASSRDSPNTGELFF. The DNA for the CDR3 is TGTGCCAGCAGCCGCGACAGCCCGAACACCGGGGAGCTGTTTTTT.

The V gene is TRBV5-8, the J gene TRBJ1-5, with TRBD1 identical over 8 bases. V lost 0 bases and J lost 7; bases outside the gene matches: 3. This CDR3 spans 14 amino acids. The V gene's germline CDR1 is SGHTS and CDR2 YDEGEE. CDR3 nucleotide sequence: TGTGCCAGCAGCTTGGCAGGGGGCAGGCAGCCCCAGCATTTT. This sequence encodes CASSLAGGRQPQHF.

The chain joins TRBV11-1 to TRBJ2-3; D is perhaps TRBD2 (6 bases). This CDR3 contains 13 residues. The V end was cut by 3 bases, the J end by 6 bases, with 10 bases between. From germline, CDR1 is SGHAT and CDR2 FQDESV (reference sequence). The DNA for the CDR3 is TGTGCCAGCAGCTTCGGACTATTCGATACGCAGTATTTT. Translation: CASSFGLFDTQYF.

This sequence joins TRBV4-1 and TRBJ2-7; TRBD1 is a possible D gene (5 bases). CDR1 and CDR2 (germline): MGHRA, YSYEKL. The CDR3 runs 14 residues. V shed 5 bases and J shed 1 base, with 12 bases lying between them. The CDR3 spells CASSRGMKSYEQYF. The CDR3 DNA reads TGCGCCAGCAGCAGGGGTATGAAATCCTACGAGCAGTACTTC.

The rearrangement joins TRBV7-2 to TRBJ2-3, with 9 bases matching TRBD2. Germline lookup yields CDR1 SGHTA and CDR2 FQGNSA. Trimming cost V 0 bases and J 4 bases; bases outside gene matches: 8. This CDR3 region has 17 residues. The CDR3 coding sequence is TGTGCCAGCAGCTTAGCGCTAGGCGGGGGGGCCTCAGATACGCAGTATTTT. It encodes CASSLALGGGASDTQYF.

As DNA, the CDR3 is TGCGCCAGTTCGTGGGGGGAATATGGCTACACCTTC. It translates to CASSWGEYGYTF. V is TRBV5-1 and J is TRBJ1-2, with a tentative D call TRBD1 (5 bases). Germline assignment: CDR1 SGHRS and CDR2 YFSETQ. Trimming took off 8 bases at V and 5 bases at J, with 13 bases between the two ends. The CDR3 length is 12 residues.

As regards this clone: Additional DNA sequences in this sample encode the identical CDR3. The gene calls are TRBV5-4 and TRBJ1-1; 8 bases are shared with TRBD1. Germline CDR1 is SGHNT and CDR2 is YYREEE (reference sequence). V shed 8 bases, J shed 4 bases, and the junction held 7 bases outside the gene matches. CDR3 length: 13 residues. The CDR3 sequence is CASHRGESTEAFF. The CDR3 coding sequence is TGTGCCAGTCACAGGGGGGAGAGCACTGAAGCTTTCTTT.

J is TRBJ2-7 and V is TRBV20-1; D is perhaps TRBD1 (5 bases). The V and J ends lost 3 bases and 2 bases respectively, with 5 bases between them. The germline V gene encodes CDR1 DFQATT and CDR2 SNEGSKA (reference sequence). There are 11 residues in the CDR3. CDR3 region: CSARDTYEQYF. The DNA of the CDR3 is TGCAGTGCTAGGGACACCTACGAGCAGTACTTC.

The rearrangement joins TRBV19 to TRBJ2-7, with 8 bases that match TRBD2. This CDR3 has 15 amino acids. CDR1 and CDR2 from the germline V gene are LNHDA and SQIVND (reference sequence). Trimming removed 4 bases from V and 4 bases from J; junction bases left unmatched: 9. The CDR3: CASSNSGGARYEQYF. In nucleotides, the CDR3 is TGTGCCAGTAGTAACTCCGGGGGGGCCCGGTACGAGCAGTACTTC.

CDR3 region: CASSAGSSYEQYF. Here the CDR3 DNA reads TGTGCCAGCAGCGCGGGGAGCTCCTACGAGCAGTACTTC. J is TRBJ2-7 and V is TRBV5-4; weak D call: TRBD2 (6 bases). Germline V CDR1 and CDR2: SGHNT, YYREEE (reference sequence). This CDR3 region has 13 residues. The V and J ends lost 4 bases and 0 bases respectively, with 8 bases between them.

The rearrangement uses TRBV25-1 and TRBJ2-3; D is perhaps TRBD2 (6 bases). Germline CDR1 reads MGHDK; CDR2 reads SYGVNS. CDR3 length: 12 residues. Trimming cost V 6 bases and J 7 bases, with 11 bases left between them. Here the CDR3 reads CASRGGSYTQYF. The DNA of the CDR3 is TGTGCCAGCAGGGGGGGTTCATATACGCAGTATTTT.

The gene calls are TRBV18 and TRBJ2-2, with 7 bases lining up with TRBD1. The junction had 3 bases not matched to a gene; V was cut back by 3 bases and J by 2 bases. Germline V gives CDR1 KGHSH, CDR2 LQKENI. CDR3 size: 15 residues. CDR3 sequence reads: CASSPWDSNTGELFF. The CDR3 DNA reads TGTGCCAGCTCACCCTGGGACAGTAACACCGGGGAGCTGTTTTTT.

This sequence joins TRBV5-1 and TRBJ2-1, with TRBD2 matching over 11 bases. From germline, CDR1 is SGHRS and CDR2 YFSETQ. V was clipped by 6 bases and J by 3 bases; unmatched bases: 5. This CDR3 comprises 15 residues. CDR3 protein: CASTPGLADYNEQFF. In nucleotides, the CDR3 is TGCGCCAGCACCCCGGGACTAGCGGACTACAATGAGCAGTTCTTC.

The chain uses TRBV7-9 and TRBJ1-1; D uncertain. This CDR3 is 16 amino acids long. The V and J ends lost 1 base and 1 base respectively, with 13 bases between them. The V gene's germline CDR1 is SEHNR and CDR2 FQNEAQ (reference sequence). The CDR3 DNA follows: TGTGCCAGCAGCTTAGGTGGTAGTATCGCGAACACTGAAGCTTTCTTT. It codes for CASSLGGSIANTEAFF.

This clone came up once. The chain links TRBV7-2 to TRBJ2-5; possible D gene TRBD2, 6 bases. Germline V gene sequence: CDR1 SGHTA, CDR2 FQGNSA. V lost 5 bases to trimming and J lost 9 bases, with 22 bases between them. The CDR3 has 15 amino acids. The CDR3 protein is CASSPGTPRQGAQYF. CDR3 DNA: TGTGCCAGCAGCCCAGGGACTCCCCGCCAAGGGGCCCAGTACTTC.

The chain recombines TRBV7-2 with TRBJ1-3, with D unresolved. Germline V gene lookup returns CDR1 SGHTA and CDR2 FQGNSA. This CDR3 is built from 15 residues. The V end lost 1 base, the J end lost 4 bases, and 11 bases lay between the germline ends. Written as DNA, the CDR3 is TGTGCCAGCAGCTTAGTCGGGTTTTCAGGAAACACCATATATTTT. It codes for CASSLVGFSGNTIYF.